This record covers a single T cell receptor (beta chain). Its specificity is not known. The time point was: baseline pretreatment blood. Documented treatment: 15 Gy SBRT to primary tumor, nephrectomy 4 weeks later. After SBRT, blood was collected at 2 and 4 weeks, plus baseline. The method was immunoSEQ multiplex PCR; TCRdb's version includes in-frame clones alone and lacks a portion of them. The sample consists of roughly 120,000 clones, roughly 80% of them appearing once. This sample stems from a study of radiation and T cells in renal cell carcinoma. Study-wide context: Nephrectomy followed 15 Gy stereotactic body radiation by 4 weeks.

Regarding the study as a whole: No pretreatment tumor biopsies were available for baseline clonotypes. From baseline, blood top tumor clonotypes peaked at 2 weeks post-radiation.

The material was blood, obtained from a patient whose treatment included radiotherapy and nephrectomy. The TCR originated in a woman aged 55-70 years with renal cell carcinoma.

The CDR3 nucleotides are TGTGCCAGCAGCGTAGGTGGGGGGGTGACCTACAATGAGCAGTTCTTC. Translating it yields CASSVGGGVTYNEQFF. This chain uses TRBV9 with TRBJ2-1; 7 bases line up with TRBD2. Unmatched junction bases numbered 5, after V lost 0 bases and J lost 2 bases. Per the germline V gene, CDR1 is SGDLS and CDR2 is YYNGEE. CDR3 length: 16 residues.